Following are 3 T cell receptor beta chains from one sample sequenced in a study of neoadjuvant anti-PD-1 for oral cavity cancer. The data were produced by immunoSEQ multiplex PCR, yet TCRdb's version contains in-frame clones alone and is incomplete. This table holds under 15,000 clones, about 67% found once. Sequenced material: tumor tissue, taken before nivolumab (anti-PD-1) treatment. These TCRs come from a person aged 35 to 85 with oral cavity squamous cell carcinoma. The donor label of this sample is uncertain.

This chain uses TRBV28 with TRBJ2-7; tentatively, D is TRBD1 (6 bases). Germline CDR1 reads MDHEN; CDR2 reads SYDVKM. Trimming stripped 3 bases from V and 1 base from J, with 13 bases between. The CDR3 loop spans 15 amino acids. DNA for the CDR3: TGTGCCAGCAGTTTGCTGGGACAACGGTCCTACGAGCAGTACTTC. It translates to CASSLLGQRSYEQYF. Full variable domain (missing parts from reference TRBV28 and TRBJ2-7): DVKVTQSSRYLVKRTGEKVFLECVQDMDHENMFWYRQDPGLGLRLIYFSYDVKMKEKGDIPEGYSVSREKKERFSLILESASTNQTSMYLCASSLLGQRSYEQYFGPGTRLTVT.

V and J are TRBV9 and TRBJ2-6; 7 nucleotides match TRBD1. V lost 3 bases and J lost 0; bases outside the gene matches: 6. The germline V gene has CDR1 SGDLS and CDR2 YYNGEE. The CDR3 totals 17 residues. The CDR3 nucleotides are TGTGCCAGCAGCGGCGGACAGGTCTTCTCTGGGGCCAACGTCCTGACTTTC. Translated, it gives CASSGGQVFSGANVLTF.

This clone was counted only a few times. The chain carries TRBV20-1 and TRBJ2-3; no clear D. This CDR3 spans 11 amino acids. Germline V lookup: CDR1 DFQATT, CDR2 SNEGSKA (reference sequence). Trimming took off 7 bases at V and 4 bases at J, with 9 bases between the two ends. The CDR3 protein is CSERVADTQYF. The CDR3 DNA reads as TGCAGTGAGAGAGTTGCAGATACGCAGTATTTT.